Described below is a single TCR beta chain sequence and its context. The V gene's germline CDR1 is SGHKS and CDR2 YYEKEE (reference sequence). Trimming stripped 5 bases from V and 1 base from J, with 12 bases between. The CDR3 is made up of 15 amino acids. MiXCR was run by TCRdb on the RT-PCR reads, yielding one entry per CDR3 protein. The sample yields about 680,000 distinct CDR3 sequences, approximately 15% seen once. This TCR was recovered from a female donor in good health, serving as a healthy control. The V and J genes are TRBV5-5 and TRBJ2-2; possible D gene TRBD1, 6 bases. What was sequenced was memory CD4+ T cells from blood. CDR3 nucleotide sequence: TGTGCCAGCAGACCTGGACAGCAGAACACCGGGGAGCTGTTTTTT. Translation gives CASRPGQQNTGELFF.